In its sample, the clone carrying this T cell receptor beta chain was seen a few times. TCRdb keeps only in-frame clones here, not all; method: immunoSEQ multiplex PCR. The data contain 90,000 to 100,000 clones, roughly 89% of them singletons. The data belong to a study of OX40 agonist ivuxolimab in advanced cancers. Germline CDR1 is MDHEN and CDR2 is SYDVKM. The CDR3 is 14 residues long. V lost 3 bases to trimming and J lost 3 bases, with 12 bases between them. The chain couples TRBV28 to TRBJ2-7; D perhaps matches TRBD2 (5 bases). The sample in question was CD4+ or CD8+ T cells sorted from blood, obtained in a trial of the OX40 agonist ivuxolimab. The source of this sequence is an adult with an advanced solid tumor such as melanoma, head and neck, liver or kidney cancer. DNA of the CDR3: TGTGCCAGCAGTTTTCCCCGCGGAGGCTACGAGCAGTACTTC. Translating it yields CASSFPRGGYEQYF.